This T cell receptor (beta chain) was documented in a study of human T cells and chemical hapten exposure. Whole-study results and caveats: The study found expanded TCRs formed significantly more large CDR3 similarity clusters than controls.

This clonotype occurred many times. Its matching antigen is unknown. In the original workflow: Samples ranged from roughly 23,224 to 700,000 TCRs, with a median of roughly 96,000. TCRdb analysed the RACE reads with MiXCR anew, one entry per CDR3 protein. V and J calls and clone size were set by TCRdb, not the authors. The data show roughly 40,000 distinct CDR3 sequences, with about 11% seen just once and approximately 5.9% held by the top ten. Time point given: pre-sensitization, week 0. Treatment reported: therapeutic diphenylcyclopropenone sensitization with weekly scalp DPC. Investigators collected blood before applying each patch test. The origin of this receptor is a man aged 25 to 40 with alopecia areata. Some clones in this sample may be carry-over from other donors' samples. This material consisted of whole blood, taken in connection with sensitization to the hapten diphenylcyclopropenone (DPC).

CDR3 in DNA: TGTGCCAGCAGTTTATATGGTCAGCCCCAGCATTTT. Translated: CASSLYGQPQHF. The chain uses TRBV27 and TRBJ1-5, with no clear D. The CDR3 loop spans 12 amino acids. Germline values: CDR1 MNHEY, CDR2 SMNVEV (reference sequence). The V gene lost 1 base and the J gene lost 6 bases, with 4 bases spanning the gap.